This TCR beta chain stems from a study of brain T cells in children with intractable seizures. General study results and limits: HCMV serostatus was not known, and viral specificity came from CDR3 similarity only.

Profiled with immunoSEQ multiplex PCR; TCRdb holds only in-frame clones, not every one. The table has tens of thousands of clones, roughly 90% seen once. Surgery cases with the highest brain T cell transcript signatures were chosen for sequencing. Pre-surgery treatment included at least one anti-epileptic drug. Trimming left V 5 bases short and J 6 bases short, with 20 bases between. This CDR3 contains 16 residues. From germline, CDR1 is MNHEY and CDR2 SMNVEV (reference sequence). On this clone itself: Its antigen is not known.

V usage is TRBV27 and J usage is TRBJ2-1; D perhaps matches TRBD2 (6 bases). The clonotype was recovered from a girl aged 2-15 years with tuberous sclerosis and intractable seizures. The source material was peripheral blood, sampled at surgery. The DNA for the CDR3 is TGTGCCAGCAGTCCACCCCCTAGCGAGTCTTTCAATGAGCAGTTCTTC. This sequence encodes CASSPPPSESFNEQFF.